This T cell receptor beta chain was sequenced during a study of cytomegalovirus exposure and HLA in healthy donors. The primer mix had 60 Vbeta and 13 Jbeta primers. Clones were sequenced by immunoSEQ multiplex PCR, and TCRdb holds only the in-frame ones, with some missing. The sample lists 210,000 or so clones, around 78% occurring once. V lost 3 bases and J 7 bases, leaving 9 bases between the germline ends. Germline loops: CDR1 LNHDA, CDR2 SQIVND (reference sequence). The CDR3 has 13 residues. This clone was detected only a few times. The sample was PBMCs. V usage is TRBV19 and J usage is TRBJ1-4; D not certain. This sequence was found in a boy younger than 18 in good health and CMV-seronegative. CDR3 DNA sequence: TGTGCCAGTAGTATGGGCCTCGGTGAAAAACTGTTTTTT. Encoded protein: CASSMGLGEKLFF.